This T cell receptor beta chain originates from a study of T cells in Graves' hyperthyroidism and ophthalmopathy (dated by TCRdb to the late 2010s). For context, the study as a whole: Peripheral blood was collected at initial diagnosis, before any treatment. According to the paper, TCR Vbeta CDR3 sequencing was carried out on some 130 peripheral blood samples, which came from under 50 ophthalmopathy, around 75 hyperthyroidism and roughly 17 progressor patients. The 75 to 100 discovery patients were divided at random into training and test sets in a 7:3 ratio. Whether ophthalmopathy could be predicted prospectively was tested in an independent validation cohort made up of approximately 19 hyperthyroidism patients plus 17 patients who later progressed to ophthalmopathy. In addition, the study compared T-cell repertoires in thyroid tissue and in blood from several Graves' hyperthyroidism patients. To identify TCR V-J signatures that set the groups apart, the researchers used a discovery cohort of 100 patients, made up of under 45 with Graves' ophthalmopathy and 57 with stable Graves' hyperthyroidism. Once sampling was done, hyperthyroidism patients were given methimazole at a starting dose of 30 mg daily, whereas ophthalmopathy patients were given high-dose intravenous methylprednisolone.

The study at large found these results: A 13 V-J signature model separated ophthalmopathy from stable hyperthyroidism, with 87.88% sensitivity and around 84% specificity in cross-validation and 80%/75% in testing. Most expanded thyroid clonotypes (frequency above 0.001) were also detected in blood, suggesting blood repertoires may reflect thyroid immune responses. In validation, the model predicted progression to ophthalmopathy with around 71% sensitivity and roughly 72% specificity, a median of around 6.6 months before onset. Sample size was not statistically predetermined, and investigators were not blinded to group allocation.

The hyperthyroidism patients were between 18 and 65 years old and newly diagnosed, with a disease duration of less than 2 months. Patients with uncontrolled infections, other autoimmune diseases, pregnancy or lactation were excluded. Diagnoses were based on clinical symptoms, serum thyroxine and TRAb, thyroid ultrasound and orbital computed tomography. For progressor patients, blood was drawn at the first diagnosis of hyperthyroidism, before any ophthalmopathy symptoms had appeared. Ficoll-Paque density gradient centrifugation was used to isolate PBMCs from 10 ml of fresh peripheral blood. Progressor patients were initially diagnosed with Graves' hyperthyroidism and developed ophthalmopathy during follow-up. Trizol reagent was used to extract total RNA, and RNA quality was then checked on an Agilent 2100 Bioanalyzer. Note on this clonotype: This clone's antigen is unknown. No much larger clonotype is one base removed from it; base qualities were not supplied.

Here V drops 2 bases and J drops 4 bases, and the junction holds 8 bases not matched to any gene. The CDR3 contains 15 residues, cysteine and phenylalanine counted. The read is trimmed to its CDR3 DNA, 45 bases read in frame from base 1. The germline V gene specifies SGDLS as CDR1 and YYNGEE as CDR2. The TCR beta CDR3 regions were amplified from RNA transcripts. A first-round RT-PCR of the TCR CDR3 used the HTBI primer set with the Qiagen OneStep RT-PCR kit. Libraries were constructed in a second round of multiplex PCR, after which size selection and purification were carried out. The libraries were sequenced on an Illumina HiSeq2000 using paired-end 100 bp reads. As for the authors' bioinformatics: SOAPnuke was used to process the raw data, with reads discarded if the reads contained adapters or uncalled bases, had a mean Phred below 15, or lacked an exact constant-primer or identifier match. High-quality paired reads were merged using COPE v1.2.5, and each unique nucleotide sequence was defined as a clonotype. MiTCR v1.1 was used to align clonotypes to the IMGT TRBV, TRBD and TRBJ reference segments. The analysis was restricted to V-J combinations with a frequency above 0.0001, which together covered just over 99% of the repertoires. The TCS score was defined as the ratio of F50 (clonal expansion) to E x V (chaos), calculated using BLOSUM62-based TCRdist between CDR3 peptides within each V-J. Welch's t-statistics and random forest reduced around 520 V-J features to 10 to 15, which were used in a naive Bayes classifier (R e1071). The raw public reads went through TCRdb reprocessing: fastp at Q25, MiXCR clone calling, in-frame beta chains kept. Rows are unified per CDR3 protein, each entry keeping the most common DNA and genes. The V and J calls were not made by the authors but by TCRdb's processing. The sample profile shows approximately 620,000 distinct CDR3 sequences; about 14% of them were found once. The ten largest clones add up to roughly 5.5% of the sample.

Sequenced input: blood. This receptor was obtained from a woman aged 25-40 years with Graves' hyperthyroidism that later progressed to Graves' ophthalmopathy. The chain was built from TRBV9 and TRBJ2-7; 8 nucleotides in the junction match TRBD1. The CDR3 in this case is CASSVNPGGTYEQYF. The DNA reads as follows: TGTGCCAGCAGCGTGAATCCAGGGGGCACATACGAGCAGTACTTC.